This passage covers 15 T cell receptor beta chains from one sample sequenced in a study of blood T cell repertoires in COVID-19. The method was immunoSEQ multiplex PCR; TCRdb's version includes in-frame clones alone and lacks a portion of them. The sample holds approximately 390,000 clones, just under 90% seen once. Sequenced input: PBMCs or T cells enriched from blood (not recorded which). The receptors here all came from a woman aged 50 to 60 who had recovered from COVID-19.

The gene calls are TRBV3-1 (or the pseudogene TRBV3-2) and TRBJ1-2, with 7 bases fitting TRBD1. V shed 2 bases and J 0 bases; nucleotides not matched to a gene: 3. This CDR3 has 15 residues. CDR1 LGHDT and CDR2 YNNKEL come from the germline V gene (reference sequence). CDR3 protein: CASSQPGQPNYGYTF. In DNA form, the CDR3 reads TGTGCCAGCAGCCAACCGGGACAGCCTAACTATGGCTACACCTTC.

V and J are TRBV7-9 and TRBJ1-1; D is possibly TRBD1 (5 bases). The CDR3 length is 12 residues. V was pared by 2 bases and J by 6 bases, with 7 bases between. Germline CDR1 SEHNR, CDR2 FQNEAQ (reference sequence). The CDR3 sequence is CASSLQGSEAFF. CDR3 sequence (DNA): TGTGCCAGCAGCTTACAGGGCTCTGAAGCTTTCTTT.

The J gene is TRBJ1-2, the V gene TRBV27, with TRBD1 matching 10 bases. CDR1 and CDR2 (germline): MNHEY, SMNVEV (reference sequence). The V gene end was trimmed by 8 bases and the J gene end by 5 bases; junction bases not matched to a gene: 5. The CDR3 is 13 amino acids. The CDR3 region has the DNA TGTGCCAGCGCTCGGACAGGGGGATATGGCTACACCTTC. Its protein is CASARTGGYGYTF.

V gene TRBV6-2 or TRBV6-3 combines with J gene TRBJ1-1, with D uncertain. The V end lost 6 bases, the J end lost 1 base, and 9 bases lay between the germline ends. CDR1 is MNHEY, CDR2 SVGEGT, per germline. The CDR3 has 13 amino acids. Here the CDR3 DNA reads TGTGCCAGCAGCGTGTGGCAGAACACTGAAGCTTTCTTT. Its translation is CASSVWQNTEAFF.

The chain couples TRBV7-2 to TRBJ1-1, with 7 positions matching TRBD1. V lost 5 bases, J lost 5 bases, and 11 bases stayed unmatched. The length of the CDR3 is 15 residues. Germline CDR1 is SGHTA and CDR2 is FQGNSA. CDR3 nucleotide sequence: TGTGCCAGCAGCCTAGAGGAGGGGGCAGGGACTGAAGCTTTCTTT. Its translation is CASSLEEGAGTEAFF.

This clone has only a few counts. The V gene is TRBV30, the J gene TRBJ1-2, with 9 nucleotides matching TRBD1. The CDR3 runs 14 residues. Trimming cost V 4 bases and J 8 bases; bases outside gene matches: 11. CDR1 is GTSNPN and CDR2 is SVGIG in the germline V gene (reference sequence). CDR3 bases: TGTGCCTGGACCGAAACCGGGACAGGGAGAGGCTACACCTTC. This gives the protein CAWTETGTGRGYTF.

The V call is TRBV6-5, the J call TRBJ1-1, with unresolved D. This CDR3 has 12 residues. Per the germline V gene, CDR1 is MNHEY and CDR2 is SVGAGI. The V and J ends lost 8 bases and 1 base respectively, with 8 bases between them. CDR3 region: CASVRGNTEAFF. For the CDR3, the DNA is TGTGCCAGCGTGCGGGGGAACACTGAAGCTTTCTTT.

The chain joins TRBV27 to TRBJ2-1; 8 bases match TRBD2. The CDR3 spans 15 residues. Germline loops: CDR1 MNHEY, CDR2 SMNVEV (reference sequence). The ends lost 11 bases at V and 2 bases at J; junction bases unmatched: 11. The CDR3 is CASARGRGAYNEQFF. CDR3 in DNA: TGTGCCTCCGCTCGGGGGCGGGGGGCCTACAATGAGCAGTTCTTC.

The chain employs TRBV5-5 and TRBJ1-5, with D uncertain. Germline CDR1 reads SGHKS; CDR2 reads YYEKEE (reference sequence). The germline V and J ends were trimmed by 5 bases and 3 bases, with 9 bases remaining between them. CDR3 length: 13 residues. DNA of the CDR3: TGTGCCAGCAGTATCCCCCTCAATCAGCCCCAGCATTTT. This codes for CASSIPLNQPQHF. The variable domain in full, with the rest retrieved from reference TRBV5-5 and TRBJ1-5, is DAGVTQSPTHLIKTRGQQVTLRCSPISGHKSVSWYQQVLGQGPQFIFQYYEKEERGRGNFPDRFSARQFPNYSSELNVNALLLGDSALYLCASSIPLNQPQHFGDGTRLSIL.

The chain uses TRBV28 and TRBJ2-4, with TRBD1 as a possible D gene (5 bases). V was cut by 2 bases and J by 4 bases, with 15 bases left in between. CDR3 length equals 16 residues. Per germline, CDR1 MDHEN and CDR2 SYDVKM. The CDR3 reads CASSLEQGDAKNIQYF. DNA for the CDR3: TGTGCCAGCAGTTTAGAGCAGGGCGATGCTAAAAACATTCAGTACTTC.

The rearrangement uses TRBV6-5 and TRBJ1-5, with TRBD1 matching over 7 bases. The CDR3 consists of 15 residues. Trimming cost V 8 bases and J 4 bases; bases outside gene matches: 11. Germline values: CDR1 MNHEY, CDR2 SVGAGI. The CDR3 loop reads CASRDSGTVNQPQHF. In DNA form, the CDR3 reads TGTGCCAGCCGAGACTCCGGGACAGTAAATCAGCCCCAGCATTTT.

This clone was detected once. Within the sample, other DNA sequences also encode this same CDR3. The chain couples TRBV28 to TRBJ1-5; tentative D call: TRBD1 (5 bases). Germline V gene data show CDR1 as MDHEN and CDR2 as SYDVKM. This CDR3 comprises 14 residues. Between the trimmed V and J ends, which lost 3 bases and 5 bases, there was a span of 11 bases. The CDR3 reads CASSLGGGYQPQHF. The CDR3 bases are TGTGCCAGCAGTTTGGGCGGGGGATATCAGCCCCAGCATTTT. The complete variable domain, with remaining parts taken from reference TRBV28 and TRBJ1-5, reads DVKVTQSSRYLVKRTGEKVFLECVQDMDHENMFWYRQDPGLGLRLIYFSYDVKMKEKGDIPEGYSVSREKKERFSLILESASTNQTSMYLCASSLGGGYQPQHFGDGTRLSIL.

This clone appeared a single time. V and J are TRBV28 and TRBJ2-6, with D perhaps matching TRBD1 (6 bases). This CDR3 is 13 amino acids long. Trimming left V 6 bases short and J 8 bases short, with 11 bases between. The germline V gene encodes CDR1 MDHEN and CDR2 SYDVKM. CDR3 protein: CASSLTGPNVLTF. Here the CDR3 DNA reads TGTGCCAGCAGCCTGACAGGACCCAACGTCCTGACTTTC.

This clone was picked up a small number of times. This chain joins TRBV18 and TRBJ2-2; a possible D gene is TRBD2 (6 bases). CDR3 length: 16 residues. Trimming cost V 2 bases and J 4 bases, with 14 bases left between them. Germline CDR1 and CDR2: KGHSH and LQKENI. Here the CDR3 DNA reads TGTGCCAGCTCACCATGGGGCGGGGCAATCACCGGGGAGCTGTTTTTT. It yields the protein CASSPWGGAITGELFF.

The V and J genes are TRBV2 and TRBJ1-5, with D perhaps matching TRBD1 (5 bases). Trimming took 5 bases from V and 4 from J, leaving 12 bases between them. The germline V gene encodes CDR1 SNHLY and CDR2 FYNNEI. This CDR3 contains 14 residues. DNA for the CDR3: TGTGCCAGCAGTTCAGGGTTGGGGAATCAGCCCCAGCATTTT. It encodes CASSSGLGNQPQHF.